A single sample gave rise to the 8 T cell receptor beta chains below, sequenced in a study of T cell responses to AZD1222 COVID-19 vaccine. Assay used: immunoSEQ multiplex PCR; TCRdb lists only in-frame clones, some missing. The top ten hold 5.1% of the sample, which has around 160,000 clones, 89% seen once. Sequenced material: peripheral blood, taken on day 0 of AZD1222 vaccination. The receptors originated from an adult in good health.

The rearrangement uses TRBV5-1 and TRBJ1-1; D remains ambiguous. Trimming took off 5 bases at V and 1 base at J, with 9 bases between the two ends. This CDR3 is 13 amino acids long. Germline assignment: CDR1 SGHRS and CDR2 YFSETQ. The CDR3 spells CASSSPPNTEAFF. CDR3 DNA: TGCGCCAGCAGTTCCCCCCCGAACACTGAAGCTTTCTTT.

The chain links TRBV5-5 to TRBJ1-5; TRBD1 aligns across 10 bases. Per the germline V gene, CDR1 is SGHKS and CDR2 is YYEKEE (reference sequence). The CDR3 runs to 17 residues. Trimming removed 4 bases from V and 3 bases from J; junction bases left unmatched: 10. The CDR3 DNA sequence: TGTGCCAGCAGCCTCAGCGCTGGGACAGGGGTCAATCAGCCCCAGCATTTT. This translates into CASSLSAGTGVNQPQHF.

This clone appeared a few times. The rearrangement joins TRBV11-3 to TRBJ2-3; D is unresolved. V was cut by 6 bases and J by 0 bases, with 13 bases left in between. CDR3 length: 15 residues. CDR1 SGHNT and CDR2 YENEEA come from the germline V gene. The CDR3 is CASSWRLASTDTQYF. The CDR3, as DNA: TGTGCCAGCAGTTGGCGCCTCGCTAGCACAGATACGCAGTATTTT. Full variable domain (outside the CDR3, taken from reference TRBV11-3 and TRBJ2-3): EAGVVQSPRYKIIEKKQPVAFWCNPISGHNTLYWYLQNLGQGPELLIRYENEEAVDDSQLPKDRFSAERLKGVDSTLKIQPAELGDSAVYLCASSWRLASTDTQYFGPGTRLTVL.

The CDR3 spells CASSLWGSGSTDTQYF. The DNA of the CDR3 is TGTGCCAGCAGCTTATGGGGCAGCGGCAGCACAGATACGCAGTATTTT. This chain links TRBV7-9 with TRBJ2-3, with D tentatively TRBD1 or TRBD2 (5 bases each). CDR1 and CDR2 (germline): SEHNR, FQNEAQ (reference sequence). The CDR3 is 16 residues long. Trimming left V 2 bases short and J 0 bases short, with 12 bases between.

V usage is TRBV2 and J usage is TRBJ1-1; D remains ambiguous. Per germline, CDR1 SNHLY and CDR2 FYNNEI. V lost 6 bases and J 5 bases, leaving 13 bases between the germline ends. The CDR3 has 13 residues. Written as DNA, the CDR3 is TGTGCCAGCAGAGGGTTTGGGAGGACTGAAGCTTTCTTT. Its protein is CASRGFGRTEAFF.

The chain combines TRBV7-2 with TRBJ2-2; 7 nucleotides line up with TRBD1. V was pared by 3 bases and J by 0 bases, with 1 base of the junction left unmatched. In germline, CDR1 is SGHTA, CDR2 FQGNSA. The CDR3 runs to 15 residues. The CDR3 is CASSLGQTNTGELFF. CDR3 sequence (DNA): TGTGCCAGCAGCTTGGGACAGACGAACACCGGGGAGCTGTTTTTT.

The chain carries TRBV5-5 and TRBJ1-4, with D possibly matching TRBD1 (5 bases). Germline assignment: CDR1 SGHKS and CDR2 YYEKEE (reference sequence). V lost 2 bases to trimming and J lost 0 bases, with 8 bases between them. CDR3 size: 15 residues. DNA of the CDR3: TGTGCCAGCAGCTTCAGACAGACAACTAATGAAAAACTGTTTTTT. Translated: CASSFRQTTNEKLFF.

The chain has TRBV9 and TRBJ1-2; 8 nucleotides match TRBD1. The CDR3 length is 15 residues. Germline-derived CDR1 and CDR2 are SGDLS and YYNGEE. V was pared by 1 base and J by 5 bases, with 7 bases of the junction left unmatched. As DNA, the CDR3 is TGTGCCAGCAGCGTACATCAGGGGGCGAGGTATGGCTACACCTTC. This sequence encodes CASSVHQGARYGYTF.